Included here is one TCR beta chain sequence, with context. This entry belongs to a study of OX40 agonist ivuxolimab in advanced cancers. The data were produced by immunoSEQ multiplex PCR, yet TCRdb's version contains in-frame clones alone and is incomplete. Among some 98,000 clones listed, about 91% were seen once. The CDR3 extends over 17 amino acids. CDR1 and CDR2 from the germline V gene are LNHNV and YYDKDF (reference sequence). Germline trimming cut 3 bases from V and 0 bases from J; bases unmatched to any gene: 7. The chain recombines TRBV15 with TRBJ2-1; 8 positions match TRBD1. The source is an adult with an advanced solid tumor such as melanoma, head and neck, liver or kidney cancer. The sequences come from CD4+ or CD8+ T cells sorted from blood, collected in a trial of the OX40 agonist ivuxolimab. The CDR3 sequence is CATSRGLTGGSYNEQFF. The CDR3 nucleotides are TGTGCCACCAGCAGGGGCCTTACAGGGGGCTCCTACAATGAGCAGTTCTTC.